Presented here are 3 T cell receptor beta chains from one specimen sequenced in a study of T cells after posttransplantation cyclophosphamide (dated by TCRdb to the mid-2010s). The control cohort was eleven to twelve patients given myeloablative marrow transplants with methotrexate plus a calcineurin inhibitor, sampled 1 year after transplant. Library construction relied on the immunoSEQ multiplex PCR assay. In its TCRdb copy, this immuneACCESS table keeps in-frame sequences only and misses some clones. Where compared with another copy, unresolved V genes explain less than half of these, and the others have no known cause. The sample table shows over 20,000 clones, and around 86% are seen once. The top ten constitute less than 2.5% of the sample. This specimen consisted of PBMCs, obtained 350 to 400 days after allogeneic stem cell transplant with calcineurin inhibitor and methotrexate. Receptors were obtained from a female patient between 30 and 39 years old who received an allogeneic stem cell transplant from an unrelated donor, was CMV-positive, and had acute and chronic GVHD. After a transplant, some of the T cells may come from the graft donor.

The gene calls are TRBV27 and TRBJ2-1; D gene uncertain. This CDR3 is built from 14 residues. In germline, CDR1 is MNHEY, CDR2 SMNVEV (reference sequence). V lost 8 bases to trimming and J lost 7 bases, with 18 bases between them. The CDR3 region is CASVGSLRRNEQFF. CDR3 bases: TGTGCCAGCGTGGGCTCCCTGAGACGAAATGAGCAGTTCTTC.

The chain uses TRBV30 and TRBJ2-2; 8 nucleotides line up with TRBD1. V shed 0 bases, J shed 5 bases, and the junction held 5 bases outside the gene matches. The germline CDR1 and CDR2 sequences are GTSNPN and SVGIG (reference sequence). CDR3 size: 15 residues. CDR3 nucleotides: TGTGCCTGGAGTGTCGGGACAGGCCGAACCGGGGAGCTGTTTTTT. Translation: CAWSVGTGRTGELFF.

The chain couples TRBV5-1 to TRBJ1-4; 7 bases are a match to TRBD1. The CDR3 is 14 residues long. With V trimmed by 2 bases and J by 6 bases, 4 bases remained unmatched. Germline lookup yields CDR1 SGHRS and CDR2 YFSETQ. Written as DNA, the CDR3 is TGCGCCAGCAGCTTAAGGGGGCTGGATGAAAAACTGTTTTTT. Translation gives CASSLRGLDEKLFF.